This T cell receptor (beta chain) was retrieved from a study of human T cells and chemical hapten exposure. Study summary: Per-sample variation in TCR yield stemmed mainly from small pooled library volume differences.

Attachment of unique molecular identifiers to individual cDNA molecules was performed in the library. In the original workflow: Samples ranged from 23,224 to 690,600 TCRs, with a median of 95,638. TCRdb re-analysed the RACE reads in MiXCR, keeping a single row per CDR3 protein. What appears here as the V and J calls and clone size reflects TCRdb's work, not the paper's. The table shows 35,000 to 50,000 distinct CDR3 sequences, with around 4% occurring only once. Trimming left V 3 bases short and J 0 bases short, with 8 bases between. The CDR3 runs to 13 residues. Germline values: CDR1 DFQATT, CDR2 SNEGSKA (reference sequence). The time point here: healthy volunteer bleed at 2 weeks. Whole blood, unfractionated, served as the material for total RNA extraction. Study-wide points: The study found that DPC sensitization did not change TCRs above 1 in 1000 frequency.

This clonotype was counted ten times or more. Its antigen remains unknown. The sample comprised whole blood. The sequence was obtained from a female donor in good health. Some clones in this sample may be carry-over from other donors' samples. V gene TRBV20-1 combines with J gene TRBJ1-1; no reliable D call. The CDR3 nucleotides read TGCAGTGCTAGTGGGGAGATGAACACTGAAGCTTTCTTT. It is translated as CSASGEMNTEAFF.